A selection of T cell receptor beta chains follows, all from one sample in a study of T cells after posttransplantation cyclophosphamide. Generated by immunoSEQ multiplex PCR, the TCRdb table keeps only in-frame clones and is missing some. The data show tens of thousands of clones, with approximately 90% seen just once and around 3.1% held by the top ten. Sequencing used PBMCs. These receptors originate from a woman between 50 and 59 years old in good health and a related stem cell transplant donor. Each CDR3 is given with its conserved first and last residue. D genes are given only for firm matches. Some rows mark clone size as missing; the rest say once, few, many or name a class of expanded clone.

>TRBJ2-3|.|.|TRBV27
TGTGCCAGCAGTTTATTAGGGCCGGTGGGGCGGACGCAGTATTTT
CASSLLGPVGRTQYF
>TRBJ2-7|.|.|TRBV19
TGTGCCAGTAGTACAGGTAACTCCTACGAGCAGTACTTC
CASSTGNSYEQYF
>TRBJ1-1|.|TRBD1|TRBV5-1
TGCGCCAGCCGACAGGGGGTGAACACTGAAGCTTTCTTT
CASRQGVNTEAFF
>TRBJ1-6|.|TRBD1|TRBV11-2
TGTGCCAGCAGGGCAGGGGGGATGGGTTTATCCCTCCACTTT
CASRAGGMGLSLHF
>TRBJ2-7|.|TRBD2|TRBV5-6
TGTGCCAGCAGCGCCGGGACTAGCGGGACGGGGTACGAGCAGTACTTC
CASSAGTSGTGYEQYF
>TRBJ1-6|once|.|TRBV4-1
TGCGCCAGCAGCCAAGTTGGCAGGGGTCCTTCACCCCTCCACTTT
CASSQVGRGPSPLHF
>TRBJ2-4|.|TRBD1|TRBV15
TGTGCCACCAGCAGTCCTAAGGGACAGGGGAAGGGCAAAAACATTCAGTACTTC
CATSSPKGQGKGKNIQYF
>TRBJ1-1|.|.|TRBV27
TGTGCCAGCCGCGGTGGGGGGGCGGCTTTCTTT
CASRGGGAAFF
>TRBJ2-1|.|TRBD2|TRBV7-9
TGTGCCAGCAGCCTTCGGACTAGCGGGGGGGATTACAATGAGCAGTTCTTC
CASSLRTSGGDYNEQFF
>TRBJ1-1|.|TRBD1|TRBV30
TGTGCCTGGGCGGGACAGGCGAACACTGAAGCTTTCTTT
CAWAGQANTEAFF
>TRBJ1-1|.|TRBD1|TRBV6-5
TGTGCCAGCAGTTACTCGAGGGACAGAGATGAAGCTTTCTTT
CASSYSRDRDEAFF
>TRBJ2-1|.|TRBD2|TRBV2
TGTGCCAGCAGCTATTCCGGACTAGCGGGGGTTTACAATGAGCAGTTCTTC
CASSYSGLAGVYNEQFF
>TRBJ1-2|.|TRBD1|TRBV19
TGTGCCAGTAGTATAGGCGGCAGGGGGCTGAGTGGCTACACCTTC
CASSIGGRGLSGYTF
>TRBJ2-7|.|.|TRBV9
TGTGCCAGCAGCGCGTTTCCAGGAAGATCCTACGAGCAGTACTTC
CASSAFPGRSYEQYF
>TRBJ1-1|once|.|TRBV6-1
TGTGCCAGCAGACCACCCCCGGGCACTGAAGCTTTCTTT
CASRPPPGTEAFF
>TRBJ2-7|once|.|TRBV7-9
TGTGCCAGCAGCTTTGGGCCAGGGACAACCTACGAGCAGTACTTC
CASSFGPGTTYEQYF
>TRBJ2-7|.|.|TRBV29-1
TGCTCGATCGACGGAGGAACCTACGAGCAGTACTTC
CSIDGGTYEQYF
>TRBJ2-7|.|TRBD1|TRBV7-7
TGTGCCAGCAGCGCCGCAGGGGGCTACGAGCAGTACTTC
CASSAAGGYEQYF
>TRBJ1-1|.|.|TRBV9
TGTGCCAGCAGCGTAGCTACGAGTTCGGACACTGAAGCTTTCTTT
CASSVATSSDTEAFF
>TRBJ2-7|.|.|TRBV11-3
TGTGCCAGCAGCTTAGGAAGGGGGTACGAGCAGTACTTC
CASSLGRGYEQYF
>TRBJ1-4|.|TRBD1|TRBV7-8
TGTGCCAGCGAACTGAACGACAGGGCATCCTTAACTAATGAAAAACTGTTTTTT
CASELNDRASLTNEKLFF
>TRBJ2-1|.|.|TRBV5-1
TGCGCCAGCAGCTCCCGACTAGGTAATGATGAGCAGTTCTTC
CASSSRLGNDEQFF
>TRBJ2-3|.|TRBD1|TRBV29-1
TGCAGCGTTGGGGGGACAGTTCGCACAGATACGCAGTATTTT
CSVGGTVRTDTQYF
>TRBJ1-2|.|TRBD1|TRBV13
TGTGCCAGCAGACCTACAGGGGGCGATTACGGAATTAACGGCTACACCTTC
CASRPTGGDYGINGYTF
>TRBJ2-1|.|.|TRBV5-1
TGCGCCAGCAGGGTTAGAGCAAATGAGCAGTTCTTC
CASRVRANEQFF
>TRBJ2-5|.|.|TRBV18
TGTGCCAGCTCCTTGGACAGCCAAGAGACCCAGTACTTC
CASSLDSQETQYF
>TRBJ2-7|.|TRBD2|TRBV28
TGTGCCAGCAGCCCCAGCGGGAGCAACGAGCAGTACTTC
CASSPSGSNEQYF
>TRBJ1-2|.|.|TRBV7-2
TGTGCCAGCAGTTCAGCGGGGGGATATGGCTACACCTTC
CASSSAGGYGYTF
>TRBJ2-5|.|TRBD1|TRBV19
TGTGCCAGTAGTGGACGGACAGGGGGCGCAGAGGCCCAGTACTTC
CASSGRTGGAEAQYF
>TRBJ1-6|.|TRBD1|TRBV11-2
TGTGCCAGCAGCTCTACCAACATCCGGGACAGTAATTCACCCCTCCACTTT
CASSSTNIRDSNSPLHF
>TRBJ1-5|once|TRBD1|TRBV6-5
TGTGCCAGCAGTTACTCGCGACAGGGCCACAATCAGCCCCAGCATTTT
CASSYSRQGHNQPQHF
>TRBJ1-2|.|TRBD1|TRBV18
TGTGCCAGCTCACCACAGGAAGGGGGCGGATTAGGCGGCTACACCTTC
CASSPQEGGGLGGYTF
>TRBJ1-1|.|TRBD1|TRBV10-2
TGCGCCAGCAACCAACAGGGGTCTGGCACTGAAGCTTTCTTT
CASNQQGSGTEAFF
>TRBJ2-7|medium-sized|.|TRBV19
TGTGCCAGTAGTTTCGACGGAGGGGCCTACGAGCAGTACTTC
CASSFDGGAYEQYF
>TRBJ2-5|once|.|TRBV7-9
TGTGCCAGCAGCCCGGGAGTGGGAGAGACCCAGTACTTC
CASSPGVGETQYF
>TRBJ2-3|.|TRBD2|TRBV5-4
TGTGCCAGCAGCCTTGGGGGGGGATGGGAGGCAGATACGCAGTATTTT
CASSLGGGWEADTQYF
>TRBJ1-5|once|TRBD1|TRBV2
TGTGCCAGCAGGCCCCGGGACAGGGGACTTTATAGCAATCAGCCCCAGCATTTT
CASRPRDRGLYSNQPQHF
>TRBJ2-7|.|TRBD1|TRBV2
TGTGCCAGCTGCTGGGGACAGGGTTCCTACGAGCAGTACTTC
CASCWGQGSYEQYF
>TRBJ2-3|.|.|TRBV5-1
TGCGCCAGCAGCTTGTCAACAGTAGTGACAGATACGCAGTATTTT
CASSLSTVVTDTQYF
>TRBJ1-1|.|.|TRBV5-1
TGCGCCAGCAGCTTCTCGGACAGCTCCACTGAAGCTTTCTTT
CASSFSDSSTEAFF
>TRBJ2-5|.|.|TRBV11-2
TGTGCCAGCAGAACGCCGGGACTCCGCGAGACCCAGTACTTC
CASRTPGLRETQYF
>TRBJ1-2|.|TRBD1|TRBV29-1
TGCAGTGTTGAGGGCAGGGGGCCTGGCTACACCTTC
CSVEGRGPGYTF
>TRBJ2-5|.|.|TRBV11-2
TGTGCCAGCAGCGCTCAAAGAGGAGACTGGATGGAGACCCAGTACTTC
CASSAQRGDWMETQYF
>TRBJ2-3|once|TRBD2|TRBV7-6
TGTGCCAGCAGCTTAGGCCTAGCGGGCGGGGGAGATACGCAGTATTTT
CASSLGLAGGGDTQYF
>TRBJ2-4|.|.|TRBV6-5
TGTGCCAGCACCTCCCCGGGAGATTCCAAAAACATTCAGTACTTC
CASTSPGDSKNIQYF
>TRBJ1-5|.|.|TRBV7-2
TGTGCCAGCAGCTTAGGGGGGCTAAGGAATCAGCCCCAGCATTTT
CASSLGGLRNQPQHF
>TRBJ2-2|.|.|TRBV5-1
TGCGCCACCCAATGGGGGCCCTCCGCGAACACCGGGGAGCTGTTTTTT
CATQWGPSANTGELFF
>TRBJ1-1|.|.|TRBV5-1
TGCGCCAGCAGCTTGGAGGCGGGGACCACTGAAGCTTTCTTT
CASSLEAGTTEAFF
>TRBJ2-1|once|.|TRBV28
TGTGCCAGCAGTCCACTTGAGCGGAGCCACAATGAGCAGTTCTTC
CASSPLERSHNEQFF
>TRBJ2-2|once|TRBD1|TRBV7-6
TGTGCCAGCAGCTACGACAGGGGAGGCACCGGGGAGCTGTTTTTT
CASSYDRGGTGELFF
>TRBJ2-1|few|.|TRBV7-6
TGTGCCAGCAGCTTTGGCGGTGAGCAGTTCTTC
CASSFGGEQFF
>TRBJ2-4|.|.|TRBV5-1
TGCGCCAGCAGCGGGGCGGCGAACAAAAACATTCAGTACTTC
CASSGAANKNIQYF
>TRBJ1-5|few|.|TRBV19
TGTGCCAGTACCCCGGGAGGCTATAGCAATCAGCCCCAGCATTTT
CASTPGGYSNQPQHF
>TRBJ2-1|.|TRBD2|TRBV19
TGTGCCAGTAGTATGGCCCTAGCGGGAGATGGTGAGCAGTTCTTC
CASSMALAGDGEQFF
>TRBJ2-3|.|TRBD2|TRBV5-3
TGTGCCAGAAGCGACATGCCGGGCGGGGGGCGCACAGATACGCAGTATTTT
CARSDMPGGGRTDTQYF
>TRBJ2-1|.|TRBD2|TRBV5-1
TGCGCCAGCAGCTTGAGAGGGGCTAGCGGGGGGGCATCCGCTGAGCAGTTCTTC
CASSLRGASGGASAEQFF
>TRBJ1-2|.|.|TRBV11-2
TGTGCCAGCAGCATGGGACTTGTCTACACCTTC
CASSMGLVYTF
>TRBJ2-5|.|.|TRBV11-2
TGTGCCAGCAGCTTGAGACAGACAGAAGAGACCCAGTACTTC
CASSLRQTEETQYF
>TRBJ2-7|once|TRBD2|TRBV29-1
TGCAGCGTTGAAGGTATCCGGGAGGCAGATTCCTACGAGCAGTACTTC
CSVEGIREADSYEQYF